Below, one TCR beta chain is given with its context. Only in-frame clones appear in the TCRdb table, and some are missing; sequencing was by immunoSEQ multiplex PCR. The repertoire holds 60,000 to 95,000 clones, with roughly 70% as singletons. Germline assignment: CDR1 LGHDT and CDR2 YNNKEL (reference sequence). The CDR3 length is 15 residues. Trimming removed 4 bases from V and 8 bases from J, with 20 bases in between. The data were taken from a study of blood T cell repertoires in COVID-19. Overall study: Acute and convalescent COVID-19 samples came from the United States, Italy and Spain. From T cells, B-cell-depleted T cells, or PBMCs came the material, which was cDNA or gDNA.

J is TRBJ1-2 and V is TRBV3-1 (or the pseudogene TRBV3-2); no firm D call. This sequence originates from a human donor with acute or convalescent COVID-19. The donor label of this sample is uncertain. Sample: peripheral blood. The CDR3 reads CASSPLRGVTLGYTF. CDR3 DNA: TGTGCCAGCAGCCCCCTCCGGGGTGTGACGTTGGGCTACACCTTC.